Each of the 18 T cell receptor beta chains below was sequenced from the same sample in a study of CD8+ T cells in alopecia areata (dated by TCRdb to 2016 to 2019). Library preparation used the immunoSEQ multiplex PCR assay. RNA was extracted from all samples and reverse transcribed into cDNA, which served as template for TCR sequencing. TCRdb re-hosts the immuneACCESS table, in-frame sequences only. Its copies lack some clones; in the studies checked, an unresolved V gene accounts for under half of them, and the cause for the rest is not known. Recorded for this sample are over 85,000 clones; nearly 45% of them occurred a single time. Together, the top ten hold 0.7% to 0.95% of the sample. Sequenced input: CD4+ T cells sorted from blood. These receptors were taken from a human donor with alopecia areata.

There are a few counts of this clone. The J gene is TRBJ2-1, the V gene TRBV29-1, with D perhaps being TRBD1 or TRBD2 (5 bases each). V was cut by 4 bases and J by 5 bases, with 12 bases left in between. The CDR3 has 13 residues. Germline assignment: CDR1 SQVTM and CDR2 ANQGSEA. The CDR3 sequence is CSVVTRGHNEQFF. DNA of the CDR3: TGCAGCGTTGTCACGAGGGGCCACAATGAGCAGTTCTTC.

The table lists this clone with a few counts. The chain links TRBV10-3 to TRBJ2-7; 7 bases are a match to TRBD1. From germline, CDR1 is ENHRY and CDR2 SYGVKD. J was trimmed by 2 bases and V by 8 bases; bases with no gene match: 6. The CDR3 loop spans 13 amino acids. Here the CDR3 reads CAIAGQATYEQYF. The CDR3 DNA reads as TGTGCCATCGCCGGACAGGCCACCTACGAGCAGTACTTC.

This chain links TRBV7-8 with TRBJ2-6; 11 bases align to TRBD1. J gave up 0 bases and V 8 bases, and 3 bases lay outside the gene matches. Germline lookup yields CDR1 SGHVS and CDR2 FQNEAQ. The CDR3 is 16 amino acids. The CDR3 nucleotides read TGTGCCAGCCGCGGGACAGGGGGCTCTGGGGCCAACGTCCTGACTTTC. Translating it yields CASRGTGGSGANVLTF.

Notes on this clone: The CDR3 ends on some other residue instead of the conserved phenylalanine or tryptophan, so this is likely a read error. The DNA is omitted, as the CDR3 cannot be located on it reliably, and the CDR3 follows TCRdb's listing. V usage is TRBV20-1 and J usage is TRBJ1-1; the tabulated D call, TRBD1, remains unverified against the DNA. The CDR3 length equals 11 residues, ends included. Per the germline V gene, CDR1 is DFQATT and CDR2 is SNEGSKA (reference sequence). CDR3 sequence: CSADRTGNLLI.

The CDR3 DNA follows: TGTGCCTGGAGTGTAGTTGGGCCGCTAGCGGGGTCCCAAGAGACCCAGTACTTC. Translation: CAWSVVGPLAGSQETQYF. The chain recombines TRBV30 with TRBJ2-5, with 9 bases aligning to TRBD2. Germline V CDR1 and CDR2: GTSNPN, SVGIG (reference sequence). With V trimmed by 0 bases and J by 1 base, 12 bases remained unmatched. The CDR3 sequence is 18 residues long.

The V call is TRBV6-6, the J call TRBJ2-7; weak D call: TRBD1 (7 bases). The germline CDR1 and CDR2 sequences are MNHNY and SVGAGI (reference sequence). Trimming removed 4 bases from V and 3 bases from J, with 16 bases in between. There are 15 residues in the CDR3. The CDR3 DNA reads as TGTGCCAGCAGTTCCCAGGGGGGTCGCCTCTACGAGCAGTACTTC. This encodes CASSSQGGRLYEQYF.

This clone was seen a few times. This sequence joins TRBV28 and TRBJ2-7, with D possibly being TRBD1 (6 bases). Trimming pared 8 bases from V and 0 bases from J, leaving 11 bases between. The length of the CDR3 is 13 residues. Germline CDR1 and CDR2: MDHEN and SYDVKM. The DNA for the CDR3 is TGTGCCAGCTCAGGGGTAAACTCCTACGAGCAGTACTTC. Translating gives CASSGVNSYEQYF.

The chain combines TRBV29-1 with TRBJ2-3; D might be TRBD1 (5 bases). The CDR3 loop spans 13 amino acids. V was cut by 6 bases and J by 6 bases, with 16 bases left in between. CDR1 is SQVTM, CDR2 ANQGSEA, per germline. CDR3 in amino acids: CSVRTPDRDTQYF. CDR3 in DNA: TGCAGCGTGAGGACACCTGATAGGGATACGCAGTATTTT.

The chain is built from TRBV29-1 and TRBJ2-1; TRBD1 matches 9 bases. This CDR3 region has 13 residues. Germline-derived CDR1 and CDR2 are SQVTM and ANQGSEA. The CDR3 DNA sequence: TGCAGTAGTTCGACAGGGGGCTACAATGAGCAGTTCTTC. It is translated as CSSSTGGYNEQFF.

The chain combines TRBV28 with TRBJ2-2, with 8 bases aligning to TRBD2. The CDR3 is made up of 13 amino acids. CDR1 is MDHEN and CDR2 is SYDVKM in the germline V gene. V was clipped by 6 bases and J by 4 bases; unmatched bases: 1. The DNA of the CDR3 is TGTGCCAGCAGACTAGCGGTCACCGGGGAGCTGTTTTTT. Translated: CASRLAVTGELFF.

In this sample, this clone turned up once. The chain has TRBV7-9 and TRBJ2-6; weak D call: TRBD1 (6 bases). CDR3 size: 16 residues. The V end lost 3 bases, the J end lost 4 bases, and 13 bases lay between the germline ends. The germline V gene encodes CDR1 SEHNR and CDR2 FQNEAQ (reference sequence). CDR3 amino acids: CASSFGYRAGANVLTF. For the CDR3, the DNA is TGTGCCAGCAGCTTTGGTTACAGGGCCGGGGCCAACGTCCTGACTTTC.

The chain carries TRBV20-1 and TRBJ2-3; D is unclear. The germline V and J ends were trimmed by 5 bases and 8 bases, with 11 bases remaining between them. The CDR3 sequence is 11 residues long. Germline CDR1 reads DFQATT; CDR2 reads SNEGSKA (reference sequence). CDR3 residues: CSAEVIGTQYF. The CDR3 DNA reads as TGCAGTGCTGAGGTAATCGGTACGCAGTATTTT.

This chain joins TRBV7-2 and TRBJ2-5; 10 bases map to TRBD1. Losses at the gene ends were 1 base for V and 5 bases for J; bases not matched to a gene: 7. The CDR3 consists of 16 residues. The germline V gene has CDR1 SGHTA and CDR2 FQGNSA. The CDR3 coding sequence is TGTGCCAGCAGCTTAGGAGGGACAGGGGCCCGGGAGACCCAGTACTTC. As protein: CASSLGGTGARETQYF.

This chain uses TRBV30 with TRBJ2-5; D may be TRBD2 (6 bases). This CDR3 is 10 amino acids long. V lost 8 bases and J lost 2, with 6 bases in between. The V gene's germline CDR1 is GTSNPN and CDR2 SVGIG (reference sequence). In nucleotides, the CDR3 is TGTGCCGGAGGGCAAGAGACCCAGTACTTC. Amino acids: CAGGQETQYF.

This sequence joins TRBV11-3 and TRBJ1-1; D may be TRBD1 (5 bases). The germline V and J ends were trimmed by 0 bases and 7 bases, with 9 bases remaining between them. CDR3 size: 13 residues. Per the germline V gene, CDR1 is SGHNT and CDR2 is YENEEA. The CDR3 is CASSLETGGEAFF. The CDR3 DNA is TGTGCCAGCAGCTTAGAAACCGGGGGTGAAGCTTTCTTT.

The gene calls are TRBV5-1 and TRBJ2-1; 8 nucleotides match TRBD1. Germline-derived CDR1 and CDR2 are SGHRS and YFSETQ. The CDR3 runs 14 residues. The V and J ends lost 3 bases and 4 bases, in that order; junction bases with no gene match: 3. The CDR3 nucleotides are TGCGCCAGCAGCTATAACAGGGGGTACAATGAGCAGTTCTTC. Encoded protein: CASSYNRGYNEQFF.

The V gene is TRBV20-1, the J gene TRBJ2-5; D is undetermined. Per germline, CDR1 DFQATT and CDR2 SNEGSKA (reference sequence). The germline V and J ends were trimmed by 6 bases and 5 bases, with 7 bases remaining between them. The CDR3 is 10 amino acids. CDR3 protein: CSASSETQYF. CDR3 DNA sequence: TGCAGTGCGAGTAGTGAGACCCAGTACTTC.

In this sample, this clone turned up once. The chain couples TRBV30 to TRBJ1-2, with no clear D. Trimming removed 2 bases at V and 4 bases at J, with 8 bases between. Germline V lookup: CDR1 GTSNPN, CDR2 SVGIG (reference sequence). The CDR3 is made up of 12 amino acids. The CDR3 DNA sequence: TGTGCCTGGAGTTCCGGAGTCTATGGCTACACCTTC. Amino acid sequence: CAWSSGVYGYTF.